A selection of T cell receptor beta chains follows, all from one sample in a study of blood T cell repertoires in COVID-19. Here immunoSEQ multiplex PCR was the method, and the copy in TCRdb shows in-frame clones only, minus some. Among 170,000 or so clones listed, more than 75% were seen once. Sequencing used PBMCs or T cells enriched from blood (not recorded which). The receptor source for this set is a woman aged 50 to 60 who had recovered from COVID-19. The CDR3 runs from the conserved cysteine through the conserved F or W. Fields, in order: D gene, J gene, clone size, V gene, CDR3 protein, CDR3 DNA. The D gene is left open where the match is weak. Clone size is shown for a subset of rows, as once, few, many or a class of expanded clone.

.,TRBJ1-4,.,TRBV5-1,CASSPGGGNEKLFF,TGCGCCAGCAGCCCCGGGGGGGGTAATGAAAAACTGTTTTTT
.,TRBJ1-4,.,TRBV18,CASSPPEATNEKLFF,TGTGCCAGCTCACCACCAGAGGCAACTAATGAAAAACTGTTTTTT
TRBD1,TRBJ1-2,.,TRBV5-1,CASSPGTGINYGYTF,TGCGCCAGCAGCCCGGGGACAGGGATTAACTATGGCTACACCTTC
TRBD2,TRBJ2-1,few,TRBV7-9,CASSTPGGRPGNEQFF,TGTGCCAGCAGCACCCCTGGCGGGAGGCCGGGGAATGAGCAGTTCTTC
TRBD1,TRBJ2-7,.,TRBV6-5,CASSYRTGGLYEQYF,TGTGCCAGCAGTTACAGGACAGGGGGCCTCTACGAGCAGTACTTC
TRBD2,TRBJ2-7,.,TRBV2,CASSSTSGYEQYF,TGTGCCAGCAGCTCGACTAGCGGCTACGAGCAGTACTTC
TRBD1,TRBJ2-4,.,TRBV6-1,CASSETGVNIQYF,TGTGCCAGCAGTGAGACAGGGGTTAACATTCAGTACTTC
.,TRBJ1-2,.,TRBV7-2,CASSLGGNYGYTF,TGTGCCAGCAGCTTAGGAGGGAACTATGGCTACACCTTC
.,TRBJ2-4,once,TRBV11-2,CASSVTVSQYF,TGTGCCAGCAGTGTTACAGTGAGTCAGTACTTC
TRBD1,TRBJ1-6,.,TRBV5-1,CASSARRTGPNSPLHF,TGCGCCAGCAGCGCGCGCCGGACAGGCCCAAATTCACCCCTCCACTTT
.,TRBJ2-5,.,TRBV9,CASSVGGSDSQETQYF,TGTGCCAGCAGCGTAGGAGGTAGCGATAGCCAAGAGACCCAGTACTTC
TRBD1,TRBJ1-5,.,TRBV19,CASNWGQRNQPQHF,TGTGCCAGTAATTGGGGACAGCGCAATCAGCCCCAGCATTTT
.,TRBJ1-5,few,TRBV6-5,CASGYRDGRNQPQHF,TGTGCCAGCGGCTACAGGGATGGCCGCAATCAGCCCCAGCATTTT
.,TRBJ2-7,.,TRBV7-2,CASSESGLVFEQYF,TGTGCCAGCAGCGAAAGCGGGCTGGTTTTCGAGCAGTACTTC
TRBD2,TRBJ2-2,few,TRBV7-3,CASSPTSGTVTGELFF,TGTGCCAGCAGCCCGACTAGCGGGACTGTCACCGGGGAGCTGTTTTTT
.,TRBJ1-4,few,TRBV9,CASSPVVPTNEKLFF,TGTGCCAGCAGCCCAGTCGTCCCAACTAATGAAAAACTGTTTTTT
TRBD2,TRBJ2-3,.,TRBV7-6,CASSSLAGGRTDTQYF,TGTGCCAGCAGCTCCCTAGCGGGAGGAAGGACAGATACGCAGTATTTT
TRBD2,TRBJ2-1,.,TRBV6-5,CASRAGANPYNEQFF,TGTGCCAGCCGAGCGGGGGCGAACCCCTACAATGAGCAGTTCTTC
TRBD2,TRBJ2-1,few,TRBV5-1,CASSWTSGTNEQFF,TGCGCCAGCAGCTGGACTAGCGGGACCAATGAGCAGTTCTTC
TRBD1,TRBJ2-5,.,TRBV11-2,CASSARQGGGTQYF,TGTGCCAGCAGCGCCAGACAGGGGGGTGGGACCCAGTACTTC
TRBD2,TRBJ2-1,few,TRBV19,CASSLAGTSQALRNEQFF,TGTGCCAGTAGCCTGGCCGGGACTAGCCAGGCGCTGAGGAATGAGCAGTTCTTC